This T cell receptor (beta chain) came from a study of CD4 T cells in relation to SARS-CoV-2 and coronaviruses. The CDR3 is 13 residues long. Unmatched junction bases numbered 2, after V lost 1 base and J lost 6 bases. The germline V gene encodes CDR1 SGHAT and CDR2 FQNNGV. Some clones are missing from TCRdb's copy, which holds only in-frame ones; the method was immunoSEQ multiplex PCR. The data hold about 56,000 clones, with about 90% observed a single time. The TCR comes from an adult with COVID-19. Sample: naive CD4+ T cells from PBMCs. As for subset: naive CD4+ T cells isolated by negative enrichment. This chain links TRBV11-2 with TRBJ1-2; TRBD1 matches at 7 bases. The CDR3 bases are TGTGCCAGCAGCTTAGCAGGGGGAAATGGCTACACCTTC. This codes for CASSLAGGNGYTF.